The T cell receptor (beta chain) described here comes from a study of blood T cell repertoires in COVID-19. Study summary: There were acute and convalescent COVID-19 samples, and they came from the United States, Italy and Spain. Sources were T cells, B-cell-depleted T cells, or PBMCs; the material itself was cDNA or gDNA.

Per the original methods: How many nucleated cells were present was estimated from reference gene primer amplification. The assay was immunoSEQ multiplex PCR, and TCRdb's table has in-frame clones only and misses some. Clone size and V and J calls were adopted from that table, with D and trimming inferred from the DNA. Among 180,000 or so clones listed, roughly 84% were seen once. The CDR3 is 15 amino acids. Trimming removed 2 bases from V and 5 bases from J; junction bases left unmatched: 4. Per the germline V gene, CDR1 is SGHTA and CDR2 is FQGNSA. This chain links TRBV7-2 with TRBJ2-1; TRBD2 aligns across 9 bases. This receptor was obtained from a woman of 80 years or more with acute or convalescent COVID-19. What was sequenced was peripheral blood. The CDR3 nucleotides read TGTGCCAGCAGCTTAAGGGCGGGGGGGCACAATGAGCAGTTCTTC. This encodes CASSLRAGGHNEQFF.